This T cell receptor beta chain was sequenced during a study of blood T cell repertoires in COVID-19. Study overall: T cells, B-cell-depleted T cells, or PBMCs supplied cDNA or gDNA.

Turning to this clone: The junction shows a germline mismatch at one end, possibly a read error.

This CDR3 has 14 amino acids. Germline-derived CDR1 and CDR2 are LGHNA and YNFKEQ. The data were produced by immunoSEQ multiplex PCR, yet TCRdb's version contains in-frame clones alone and is incomplete. Of 150,000 to 200,000 clones listed, approximately 81% were seen once; the top ten hold 0.8% to 1.2%. The sample consisted of peripheral blood. The origin of this receptor is a man aged 40-50 years with acute or convalescent COVID-19. V usage is TRBV4-2 and J usage is TRBJ1-1; D remains ambiguous. This CDR3 is CASSQDRWNSEAFF. The CDR3 nucleotides are TGTGCCAGCAGCCAAGATAGGTGGAACAGTGAAGCTTTCTTT.